These 30 T cell receptor beta chains share one sample of origin, sequenced in a study of T-cell memory formation after mild COVID-19. TCRdb independently ran MiXCR on the 5' RACE reads; one entry per CDR3 protein. The repertoire holds roughly 310,000 distinct CDR3 sequences, with about 16% as singletons. Specimen: PBMCs or a T cell subset sorted from them (not recorded which). These TCRs come from a man aged 18 to 29 who had mild COVID-19 (a few samples of this study predate the infection). Cell type and time point are not known.

This clonotype was found a few times. This chain connects TRBV19 to TRBJ2-1; D uncertain. V was pared by 6 bases and J by 6 bases, with 6 bases between. From germline, CDR1 is LNHDA and CDR2 SQIVND (reference sequence). This CDR3 spans 11 amino acids. The CDR3 here is CASSKANEQFF. DNA for the CDR3: TGTGCCAGTAGCAAAGCCAATGAGCAGTTCTTC.

The chain joins TRBV19 to TRBJ1-1; D call uncertain. The V end lost 7 bases, the J end lost 4 bases, and 13 bases lay between the germline ends. Germline CDR1 is LNHDA and CDR2 is SQIVND (reference sequence). The CDR3 is made up of 13 amino acids. CDR3 coding DNA: TGTGCCAGTAACCCCCTCCACAGCACTGAAGCTTTCTTT. Encoded protein: CASNPLHSTEAFF.

The genes are TRBV5-1 and TRBJ1-2; D possibly corresponds to TRBD1 (6 bases). CDR1 is SGHRS and CDR2 is YFSETQ in the germline V gene. The CDR3 has 17 amino acids. V gave up 2 bases and J gave up 3 bases, with 20 bases separating them. The DNA for the CDR3 is TGCGCCAGCAGCTTTGGGGGGCCGGATAGACAACACTATGGCTACACCTTC. Encoded protein: CASSFGGPDRQHYGYTF.

The chain carries TRBV14 and TRBJ2-2; 8 bases line up with TRBD1. The J segment lost 5 bases and the V segment lost 4 bases, leaving 6 bases of the junction unmatched. The CDR3 is 15 residues long. Per the germline V gene, CDR1 is SGHDN and CDR2 is FVKESK. CDR3: CASSRGTGRTGELFF. The CDR3 nucleotides are TGTGCCAGCAGCCGGGGGACAGGACGGACCGGGGAGCTGTTTTTT.

This clonotype was found a few times. V usage is TRBV7-2 and J usage is TRBJ1-1; D is undetermined. The CDR3 has 14 residues. CDR1 and CDR2 (germline): SGHTA, FQGNSA. The ends were cut back, 0 bases at V and 7 bases at J, with 12 bases in the middle. Here the CDR3 DNA reads TGTGCCAGCAGCTTAGCGGCGGGTAGGGTTGAAGCTTTCTTT. Its translation: CASSLAAGRVEAFF.

The chain employs TRBV3-1 and TRBJ2-7; D is uncertain. Trimming removed 0 bases at V and 7 bases at J, with 19 bases between. The CDR3 contains 16 residues. Per germline, CDR1 LGHDT and CDR2 YNNKEL (reference sequence). CDR3 residues: CASSQDPPSGWSEQYF. The CDR3 region has the DNA TGTGCCAGCAGCCAAGACCCCCCTTCCGGGTGGAGTGAGCAGTACTTC.

In nucleotides, the CDR3 is TGTGCCAGCAGCCGGACTAAAGAGACCCAGTACTTC. Its translation: CASSRTKETQYF. The J gene is TRBJ2-5, the V gene TRBV7-9; TRBD2 might be the D (6 bases). Germline V lookup: CDR1 SEHNR, CDR2 FQNEAQ (reference sequence). Between the trimmed V and J ends, which lost 5 bases and 3 bases, there was a span of 7 bases. This CDR3 region has 12 residues.

This clonotype showed up many times. The chain recombines TRBV6-2 or TRBV6-3 with TRBJ2-7; the D is unclear. CDR1 and CDR2 from the germline V gene are MNHEY and SVGEGT. V dropped 5 bases and J dropped 3 bases, with 5 bases sitting between them. The CDR3 runs to 11 residues. The CDR3 loop is CASSRNYEQYF. The CDR3 nucleotides are TGTGCCAGCAGTCGGAACTACGAGCAGTACTTC.

This clonotype was found a few times. The chain joins TRBV24-1 to TRBJ2-3; D gene ambiguous. This CDR3 has 13 residues. V lost 3 bases, J lost 2 bases, and 5 bases lay in between. The germline CDR1 and CDR2 sequences are KGHDR and SFDVKD. CDR3 DNA sequence: TGTGCCACCAGTGATACCCCCACAGATACGCAGTATTTT. It yields the protein CATSDTPTDTQYF.

J is TRBJ1-5 and V is TRBV10-3; 9 bases are shared with TRBD1. Trimming removed 10 bases from V and 7 bases from J; junction bases left unmatched: 5. This CDR3 has 12 amino acids. Germline V gives CDR1 ENHRY, CDR2 SYGVKD. DNA of the CDR3: TGTGCCACACAGGGGGCAGGGCAGCCCCAGCATTTT. Amino acid sequence: CATQGAGQPQHF.

In its sample, this clonotype was seen a few times. V gene TRBV6-5 combines with J gene TRBJ2-5; 8 nucleotides match TRBD2. Germline assignment: CDR1 MNHEY and CDR2 SVGAGI. J lost 5 bases, V lost 0 bases, and 5 bases had no gene match. This CDR3 contains 15 residues. In DNA form, the CDR3 reads TGTGCCAGCAGTTACTCCGGGACTAGTCGGGAGACCCAGTACTTC. This encodes CASSYSGTSRETQYF.

This clonotype was observed a handful of times. The chain uses TRBV6-6 and TRBJ2-1; 7 bases map to TRBD1. The CDR3 has 16 amino acids. CDR1 and CDR2 (germline): MNHNY, SVGAGI (reference sequence). The trim removed 2 bases at V and 5 bases at J, leaving 9 bases unmatched. This CDR3 is CASSYPPGTVHNEQFF. As DNA, the CDR3 is TGTGCCAGCAGTTACCCGCCAGGGACAGTACACAATGAGCAGTTCTTC.

A few counts support this clonotype. This rearrangement joins TRBV7-6 to TRBJ1-3; D not resolved. The CDR3 spans 14 residues. Germline CDR1 is SGHVS and CDR2 is FNYEAQ. Trimming removed 5 bases at V and 2 bases at J, with 10 bases between. CDR3 residues: CASSPGPAGNTIYF. As DNA, the CDR3 is TGTGCCAGCAGCCCCGGGCCTGCTGGAAACACCATATATTTT.

This clonotype showed up many times. The rearrangement links TRBV7-9 to TRBJ2-7, with a weak D call TRBD2 (6 bases). Germline-derived CDR1 and CDR2 are SEHNR and FQNEAQ (reference sequence). Between the trimmed V and J ends, which lost 5 bases and 2 bases, there was a span of 13 bases. This CDR3 comprises 14 residues. The CDR3 sequence: CASSPGTHPYEQYF. CDR3 sequence (DNA): TGTGCCAGCAGCCCCGGGACTCACCCCTACGAGCAGTACTTC.

The chain employs TRBV5-1 and TRBJ1-1; TRBD1 matches at 7 bases. The CDR3 runs to 14 residues. CDR1 SGHRS and CDR2 YFSETQ come from the germline V gene. The J segment lost 5 bases and the V segment lost 3 bases, leaving 7 bases of the junction unmatched. Here the CDR3 reads CASSSNRGRTEAFF. CDR3 nucleotides: TGCGCCAGCAGCTCGAACAGGGGACGGACTGAAGCTTTCTTT.

The V and J genes are TRBV9 and TRBJ1-2; D gene uncertain. The CDR3 is 15 amino acids. The V gene's germline CDR1 is SGDLS and CDR2 YYNGEE. Between the trimmed V and J ends, which lost 0 bases and 0 bases, there was a span of 9 bases. The chain's CDR3 is CASSVAWQANYGYTF. CDR3 sequence (DNA): TGTGCCAGCAGCGTAGCTTGGCAGGCTAACTATGGCTACACCTTC.

The V gene is TRBV9, the J gene TRBJ1-1; TRBD1 might be the D (6 bases). The CDR3 has 14 residues. V gave up 2 bases and J gave up 2 bases, with 10 bases separating them. CDR1 is SGDLS, CDR2 YYNGEE, per germline. The CDR3 DNA reads TGTGCCAGCAGCGTCGGGACATACAACACTGAAGCTTTCTTT. Translation: CASSVGTYNTEAFF.

The sample holds a few counts of this clonotype. V and J are TRBV6-5 and TRBJ1-1; possibly TRBD1 for D (6 bases). Trimming left V 0 bases short and J 6 bases short, with 20 bases between. The germline V gene has CDR1 MNHEY and CDR2 SVGAGI. The CDR3 consists of 17 residues. Here the CDR3 reads CASSYSSPTGPSAEAFF. CDR3 DNA sequence: TGTGCCAGCAGTTACTCGAGTCCTACAGGGCCCTCGGCTGAAGCTTTCTTT.

This sequence joins TRBV7-2 and TRBJ1-6; TRBD1 agrees at 8 bases. The CDR3 contains 14 residues. Germline V CDR1 and CDR2: SGHTA, FQGNSA. V lost 5 bases to trimming and J lost 14 bases; unmatched junction nucleotides: 11. The CDR3 protein is CASSPTVQGQALHF. DNA of the CDR3: TGTGCCAGCAGCCCGACCGTACAGGGACAGGCCCTCCACTTT.

This chain uses TRBV7-9 with TRBJ1-1; 8 bases agree with TRBD1. This CDR3 spans 15 amino acids. With 1 base clipped from V and 6 bases from J, the junction kept 7 bases outside the gene matches. The V gene's germline CDR1 is SEHNR and CDR2 FQNEAQ (reference sequence). The CDR3 protein is CASSLVGTGIAEAFF. The DNA of the CDR3 is TGTGCCAGCAGCTTAGTTGGGACAGGCATCGCTGAAGCTTTCTTT.

The gene calls are TRBV5-1 and TRBJ2-5; D ambiguous. CDR1 SGHRS and CDR2 YFSETQ come from the germline V gene. CDR3 length: 14 amino acids. V was shortened by 3 bases and J by 1 base, with 10 bases between the two germline ends. The CDR3 is CASSSWNPQETQYF. The CDR3 DNA reads TGCGCCAGCAGCTCGTGGAATCCCCAAGAGACCCAGTACTTC.

The table lists this clonotype with many counts. In nucleotides, the CDR3 is TGTGCCAGCAGAGAAATGAACACTGAAGCTTTCTTT. Amino acid sequence: CASREMNTEAFF. The chain combines TRBV28 with TRBJ1-1; D gene ambiguous. The germline V gene has CDR1 MDHEN and CDR2 SYDVKM. This CDR3 is built from 12 residues. Trimming removed 6 bases at V and 0 bases at J, with 5 bases between.

This clonotype showed up just a few times. The chain recombines TRBV10-3 with TRBJ2-1; D is tentatively TRBD1 or TRBD2 (6 bases each). Germline V gene sequence: CDR1 ENHRY, CDR2 SYGVKD. The CDR3 runs 15 residues. V lost 0 bases and J 7 bases, leaving 13 bases between the germline ends. CDR3: CAISESEGGKNEQFF. The DNA of the CDR3 is TGTGCCATCAGTGAGTCCGAGGGGGGCAAGAATGAGCAGTTCTTC.

CDR3 in DNA: TGTGCCATCAGTGAGTCGGGACTTTCCCCCAAAAACATTCAGTACTTC. Translated, it gives CAISESGLSPKNIQYF. This chain connects TRBV10-3 to TRBJ2-4, with D perhaps matching TRBD2 (6 bases). The CDR3 runs 16 residues. V was cut by 0 bases and J by 2 bases, with 11 bases left in between. Germline loops: CDR1 ENHRY, CDR2 SYGVKD.

This clonotype has a count of ten or more. The V gene is TRBV7-3, the J gene TRBJ2-1; TRBD2 matches at 8 bases. J gave up 4 bases and V 5 bases, and 7 bases lay outside the gene matches. The CDR3 is 15 amino acids. Germline V gene lookup returns CDR1 SGHTA and CDR2 FQGTGA. CDR3 sequence reads: CASSPSGGPYNEQFF. The DNA of the CDR3 is TGTGCCAGCAGCCCCTCGGGGGGGCCGTACAATGAGCAGTTCTTC.

There are a few counts of this clonotype. V is TRBV10-3 and J is TRBJ1-3, with D unclear. The CDR3 totals 14 residues. The germline V and J ends were trimmed by 3 bases and 0 bases, with 6 bases remaining between them. Germline CDR1 is ENHRY and CDR2 is SYGVKD. The CDR3 here is CAISDRYSGNTIYF. DNA of the CDR3: TGTGCCATCAGTGATAGGTACTCTGGAAACACCATATATTTT.

This clonotype was seen only a few times. This chain connects TRBV7-9 to TRBJ2-1, with D possibly being TRBD2 (6 bases). The CDR3 consists of 13 residues. CDR1 and CDR2 from the germline V gene are SEHNR and FQNEAQ (reference sequence). V lost 4 bases and J 10 bases, leaving 14 bases between the germline ends. The CDR3 sequence: CASSSREVGEQFF. The CDR3 nucleotides are TGTGCCAGCAGCTCCAGGGAGGTTGGGGAGCAGTTCTTC. The variable domain in full, with the rest retrieved from reference TRBV7-9 and TRBJ2-1, is DTGVSQNPRHKITKRGQNVTFRCDPISEHNRLYWYRQTLGQGPEFLTYFQNEAQLEKSRLLSDRFSAERPKGSFSTLEIQRTEQGDSAMYLCASSSREVGEQFFGPGTRLTVL.

This clonotype was detected a few times. The rearrangement joins TRBV5-4 to TRBJ1-2, with TRBD1 matching 7 bases. CDR1 SGHNT and CDR2 YYREEE come from the germline V gene (reference sequence). With 3 bases clipped from V and 5 bases from J, the junction kept 7 bases outside the gene matches. This CDR3 region has 14 residues. DNA for the CDR3: TGTGCCAGCAGCTACGCCGACAGGGTATATGGCTACACCTTC. Its translation: CASSYADRVYGYTF.

This clonotype turned up a few times. The chain couples TRBV11-3 to TRBJ2-7, with D perhaps assigned TRBD1 or TRBD2 (5 bases each). V lost 5 bases and J lost 6, with 14 bases in between. The CDR3 extends over 13 amino acids. From germline, CDR1 is SGHNT and CDR2 YENEEA. CDR3 loop: CASSIGTHGEQYF. CDR3 nucleotides: TGTGCCAGCAGCATCGGGACCCACGGCGAGCAGTACTTC.

The gene calls are TRBV18 and TRBJ1-5, with D possibly TRBD1 on 5 matching bases. The CDR3 is made up of 15 amino acids. Trimming shortened V by 1 base and J by 2 bases, and 9 bases separated the two germline ends. Germline-derived CDR1 and CDR2 are KGHSH and LQKENI. In nucleotides, the CDR3 is TGTGCCAGCTCACCACGAGGGGTGGGCAATCAGCCCCAGCATTTT. Translating gives CASSPRGVGNQPQHF.